Below are 11 T cell receptor beta chains sequenced from a single sample in a study of T cell responses to AZD1222 COVID-19 vaccine. Sequencing was performed with immunoSEQ multiplex PCR; in TCRdb, only in-frame clones are kept and a portion is missing. The sample comprises about 110,000 clones, roughly nine tenths of which are singletons, and 4% to 6% rests with the top ten. The material was peripheral blood, obtained on day 0 of AZD1222 vaccination. These receptor sequences come from an adult in good health.

This clone was counted a single time. The V gene is TRBV18, the J gene TRBJ1-4; D remains ambiguous. CDR3 length equals 15 residues. V shed 4 bases and J shed 3 bases, with 12 bases lying between them. Germline CDR1 reads KGHSH; CDR2 reads LQKENI. The CDR3 nucleotides are TGTGCCAGCTCACTTTACCAGGCGGCTAATGAAAAACTGTTTTTT. This encodes CASSLYQAANEKLFF.

This sequence joins TRBV7-9 and TRBJ2-4; D is unresolved. The germline V gene encodes CDR1 SEHNR and CDR2 FQNEAQ (reference sequence). The CDR3 consists of 12 residues. Trimming shortened V by 6 bases and J by 6 bases, and 9 bases separated the two germline ends. The CDR3 sequence: CASRGFGNIQYF. The CDR3 DNA is TGTGCCAGCAGGGGATTTGGAAACATTCAGTACTTC.

The CDR3 protein is CASSLLGTRQSLNEKLFF. The CDR3 DNA follows: TGTGCCAGCAGTTTGCTCGGTACGAGACAGTCCCTTAATGAAAAACTGTTTTTT. V is TRBV28 and J is TRBJ1-4, with D possibly being TRBD1 (5 bases). V lost 3 bases and J lost 4, with 21 bases in between. Germline V lookup: CDR1 MDHEN, CDR2 SYDVKM. The CDR3 has 18 residues.

This chain uses TRBV11-2 with TRBJ1-2, with D uncertain. Germline loops: CDR1 SGHAT, CDR2 FQNNGV. The V end was cut by 4 bases, the J end by 4 bases, with 10 bases between. The CDR3 is made up of 13 amino acids. CDR3 region: CASSSTSFYGYTF. The DNA for the CDR3 is TGTGCCAGCAGCTCGACTTCCTTCTATGGCTACACCTTC.

This clone has only one observation. This CDR3 is CASTYGNTIYF. The CDR3 coding sequence is TGTGCCAGCACGTACGGAAACACCATATATTTT. This rearrangement joins TRBV6-5 to TRBJ1-3; D not certain. V was cut by 7 bases and J by 4 bases, with 5 bases left in between. CDR3 length: 11 amino acids. Germline loops: CDR1 MNHEY, CDR2 SVGAGI.

This chain uses TRBV24-1 with TRBJ2-5, with D perhaps given as TRBD1 or TRBD2 (5 bases each). The CDR3 loop spans 13 amino acids. The V end was cut by 9 bases, the J end by 5 bases, with 15 bases between. The germline CDR1 and CDR2 sequences are KGHDR and SFDVKD. CDR3 nucleotides: TGTGCCACCTCGGGACCCCCGAGGGAGACCCAGTACTTC. Translated, it gives CATSGPPRETQYF.

As regards this clone: The same CDR3 arises from other DNA sequences in this sample as well. The gene calls are TRBV5-1 and TRBJ2-7; TRBD1 aligns across 7 bases. The CDR3 loop spans 14 amino acids. Germline CDR1 reads SGHRS; CDR2 reads YFSETQ. After removal of 0 bases from V and 2 bases from J, the junction contained 2 bases not matched to a gene. The CDR3: CASSLVQGAYEQYF. As DNA, the CDR3 is TGCGCCAGCAGCTTGGTTCAGGGGGCCTACGAGCAGTACTTC. Complete variable domain (other parts from reference TRBV5-1 and TRBJ2-7): KAGVTQTPRYLIKTRGQQVTLSCSPISGHRSVSWYQQTPGQGLQFLFEYFSETQRNKGNFPGRFSGRQFSNSRSEMNVSTLELGDSALYLCASSLVQGAYEQYFGPGTRLTVT.

This clone was found once. The V call is TRBV6-5, the J call TRBJ1-2, with 7 bases aligning to TRBD1. Germline V gives CDR1 MNHEY, CDR2 SVGAGI. CDR3 size: 15 residues. V lost 5 bases and J lost 4; bases outside the gene matches: 10. The CDR3 sequence: CASSPGTDSSYGYTF. The CDR3 DNA follows: TGTGCCAGCAGTCCCGGGACAGACTCGTCCTATGGCTACACCTTC.

The CDR3 region is CASSIRTGFAGELFF. The CDR3 nucleotides are TGTGCCAGTAGTATTAGGACAGGGTTTGCCGGGGAGCTGTTTTTT. The chain combines TRBV19 with TRBJ2-2; 8 bases line up with TRBD1. The germline V gene has CDR1 LNHDA and CDR2 SQIVND (reference sequence). The V gene end was trimmed by 3 bases and the J gene end by 6 bases; junction bases not matched to a gene: 6. CDR3 size: 15 residues.

The rearrangement links TRBV6-5 to TRBJ1-5; D perhaps matches TRBD1 (6 bases). Between the trimmed V and J ends, which lost 7 bases and 1 base, there was a span of 11 bases. Looked up from germline, CDR1 is MNHEY and CDR2 is SVGAGI. CDR3 length: 14 residues. The CDR3, as DNA: TGTGCCAGCACGAGGGGGATCAGCAATCAGCCCCAGCATTTT. This translates into CASTRGISNQPQHF.

This rearrangement joins TRBV7-2 to TRBJ1-5; 7 bases agree with TRBD1. CDR3 size: 14 residues. Germline CDR1 is SGHTA and CDR2 is FQGNSA. With V trimmed by 6 bases and J by 5 bases, 7 bases remained unmatched. The CDR3: CASRLGTADQPQHF. The DNA of the CDR3 is TGTGCCAGCAGGTTGGGGACAGCTGATCAGCCCCAGCATTTT.